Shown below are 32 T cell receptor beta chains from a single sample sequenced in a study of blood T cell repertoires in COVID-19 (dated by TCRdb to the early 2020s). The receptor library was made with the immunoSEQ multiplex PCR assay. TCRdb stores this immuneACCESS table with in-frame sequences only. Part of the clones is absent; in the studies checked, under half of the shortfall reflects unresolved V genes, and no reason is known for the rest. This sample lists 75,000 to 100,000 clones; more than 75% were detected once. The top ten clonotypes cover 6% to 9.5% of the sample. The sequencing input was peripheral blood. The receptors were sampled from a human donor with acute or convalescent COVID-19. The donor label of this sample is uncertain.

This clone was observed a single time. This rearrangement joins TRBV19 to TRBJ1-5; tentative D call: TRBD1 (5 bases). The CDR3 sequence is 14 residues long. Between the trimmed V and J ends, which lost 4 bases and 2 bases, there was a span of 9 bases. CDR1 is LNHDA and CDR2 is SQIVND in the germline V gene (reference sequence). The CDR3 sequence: CASSTWGGNQPQHF. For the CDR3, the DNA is TGTGCCAGTAGTACCTGGGGCGGCAATCAGCCCCAGCATTTT.

In DNA, the CDR3 is TGTGCCAGCAGCCAAGCCCCCTACAATGAGCAGTTCTTC. Protein sequence: CASSQAPYNEQFF. The genes are TRBV28 and TRBJ2-1; D is undetermined. This CDR3 spans 13 amino acids. The ends were cut back, 6 bases at V and 2 bases at J, with 8 bases in the middle. CDR1 and CDR2 from the germline V gene are MDHEN and SYDVKM.

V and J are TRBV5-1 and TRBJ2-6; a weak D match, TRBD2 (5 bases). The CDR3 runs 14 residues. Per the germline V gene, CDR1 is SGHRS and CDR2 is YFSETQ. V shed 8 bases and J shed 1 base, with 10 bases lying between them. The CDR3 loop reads CASGPGSGANVLTF. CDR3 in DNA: TGCGCCAGTGGGCCGGGATCTGGGGCCAACGTCCTGACTTTC.

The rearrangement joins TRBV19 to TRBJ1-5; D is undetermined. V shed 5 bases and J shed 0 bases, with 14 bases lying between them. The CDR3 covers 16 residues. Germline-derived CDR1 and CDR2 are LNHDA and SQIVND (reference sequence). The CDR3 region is CASSWGRTASNQPQHF. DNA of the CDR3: TGTGCCAGTAGTTGGGGTCGGACTGCTAGCAATCAGCCCCAGCATTTT.

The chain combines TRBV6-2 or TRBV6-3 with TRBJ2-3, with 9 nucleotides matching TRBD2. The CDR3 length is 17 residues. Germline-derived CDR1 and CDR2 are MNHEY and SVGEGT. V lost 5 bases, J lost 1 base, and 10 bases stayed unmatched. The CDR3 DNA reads TGTGCCAGCAGTCTCCGCGGCCAGCGGGGGGGCACAGATACGCAGTATTTT. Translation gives CASSLRGQRGGTDTQYF.

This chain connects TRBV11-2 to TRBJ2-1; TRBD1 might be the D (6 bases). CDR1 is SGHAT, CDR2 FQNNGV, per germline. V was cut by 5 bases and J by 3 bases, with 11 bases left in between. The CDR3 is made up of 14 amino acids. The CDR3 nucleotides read TGTGCCAGCAGCCGACAGGAATTCTACAATGAGCAGTTCTTC. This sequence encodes CASSRQEFYNEQFF.

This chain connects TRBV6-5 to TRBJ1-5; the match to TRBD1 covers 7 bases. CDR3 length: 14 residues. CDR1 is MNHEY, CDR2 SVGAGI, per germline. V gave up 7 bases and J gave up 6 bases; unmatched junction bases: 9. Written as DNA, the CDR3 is TGTGCCAGCACAGAAAGGGGGCGCCTTCAGCCCCAGCATTTT. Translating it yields CASTERGRLQPQHF.

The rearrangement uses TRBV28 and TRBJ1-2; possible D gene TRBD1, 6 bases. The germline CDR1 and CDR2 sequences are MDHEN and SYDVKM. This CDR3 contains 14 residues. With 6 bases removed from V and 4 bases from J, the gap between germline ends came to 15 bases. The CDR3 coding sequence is TGTGCCAGCAGCTCCGGGGACACCTTCTATGGCTACACCTTC. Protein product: CASSSGDTFYGYTF.

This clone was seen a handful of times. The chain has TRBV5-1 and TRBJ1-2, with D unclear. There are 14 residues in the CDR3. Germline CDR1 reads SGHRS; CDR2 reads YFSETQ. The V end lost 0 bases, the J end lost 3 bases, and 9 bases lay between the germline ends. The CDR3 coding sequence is TGCGCCAGCAGCTTGGTGGGCAGAGACTATGGCTACACCTTC. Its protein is CASSLVGRDYGYTF.

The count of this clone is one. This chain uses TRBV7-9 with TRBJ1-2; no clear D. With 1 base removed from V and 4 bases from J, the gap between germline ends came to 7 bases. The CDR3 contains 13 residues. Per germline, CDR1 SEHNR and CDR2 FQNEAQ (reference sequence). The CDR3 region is CASSLELFYGYTF. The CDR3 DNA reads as TGTGCCAGCAGCTTAGAGCTTTTCTATGGCTACACCTTC.

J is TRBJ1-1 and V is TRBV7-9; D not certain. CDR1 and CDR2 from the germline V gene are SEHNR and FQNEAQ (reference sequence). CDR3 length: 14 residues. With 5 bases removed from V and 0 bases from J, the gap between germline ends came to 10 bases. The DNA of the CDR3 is TGTGCCAGCAGCCCCCCAGTCATGAACACTGAAGCTTTCTTT. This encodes CASSPPVMNTEAFF.

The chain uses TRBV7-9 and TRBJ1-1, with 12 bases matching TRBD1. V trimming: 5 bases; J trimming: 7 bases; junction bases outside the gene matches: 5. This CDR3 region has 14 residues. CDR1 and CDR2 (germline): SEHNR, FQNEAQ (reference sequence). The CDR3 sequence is CASSGRDRGLEAFF. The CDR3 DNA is TGTGCCAGCAGCGGGAGGGACAGGGGGCTTGAAGCTTTCTTT.

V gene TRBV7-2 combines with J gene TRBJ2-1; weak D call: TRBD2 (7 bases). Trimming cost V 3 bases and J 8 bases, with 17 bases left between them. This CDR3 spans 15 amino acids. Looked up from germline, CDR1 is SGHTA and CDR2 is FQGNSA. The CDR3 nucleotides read TGTGCCAGCAGCTTTAGCCGGGGGGCCAATTATGAGCAGTTCTTC. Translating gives CASSFSRGANYEQFF.

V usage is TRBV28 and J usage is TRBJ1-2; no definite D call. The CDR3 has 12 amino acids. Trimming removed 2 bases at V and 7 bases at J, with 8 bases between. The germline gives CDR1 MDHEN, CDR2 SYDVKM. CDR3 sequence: CASSLIGGGYTF. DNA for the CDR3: TGTGCCAGCAGTTTAATCGGAGGTGGCTACACCTTC.

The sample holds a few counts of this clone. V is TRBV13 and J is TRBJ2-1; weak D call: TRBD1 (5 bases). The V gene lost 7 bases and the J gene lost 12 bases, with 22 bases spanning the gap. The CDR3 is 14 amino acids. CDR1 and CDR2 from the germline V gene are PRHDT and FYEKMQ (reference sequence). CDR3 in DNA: TGTGCCAGCAACATACTTTCCAGAGACCAGGGGCAGTTCTTC. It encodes CASNILSRDQGQFF. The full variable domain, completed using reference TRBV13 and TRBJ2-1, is AAGVIQSPRHLIKEKRETATLKCYPIPRHDTVYWYQQGPGQDPQFLISFYEKMQSDKGSIPDRFSAQQFSDYHSELNMSSLELGDSALYFCASNILSRDQGQFFGPGTRLTVL.

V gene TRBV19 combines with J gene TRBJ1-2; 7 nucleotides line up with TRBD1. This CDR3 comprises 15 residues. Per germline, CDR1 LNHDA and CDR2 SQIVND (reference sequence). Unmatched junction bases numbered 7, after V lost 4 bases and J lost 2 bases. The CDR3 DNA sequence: TGTGCCAGTAGTACCCCCTCGACAGGGAACTATGGCTACACCTTC. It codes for CASSTPSTGNYGYTF.

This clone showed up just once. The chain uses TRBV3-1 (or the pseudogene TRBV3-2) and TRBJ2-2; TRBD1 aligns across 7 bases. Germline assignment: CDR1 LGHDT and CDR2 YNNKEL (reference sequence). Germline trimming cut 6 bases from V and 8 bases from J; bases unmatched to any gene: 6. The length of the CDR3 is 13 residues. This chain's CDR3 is CASRQQGPGELFF. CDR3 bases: TGTGCCAGCAGACAACAGGGGCCGGGGGAGCTGTTTTTT.

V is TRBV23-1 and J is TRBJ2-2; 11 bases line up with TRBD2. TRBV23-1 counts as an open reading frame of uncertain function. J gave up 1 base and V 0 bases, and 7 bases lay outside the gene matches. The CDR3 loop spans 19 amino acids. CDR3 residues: CASSQSTSGGPKNTGELFF. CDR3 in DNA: TGCGCCAGCAGTCAATCTACTAGCGGGGGCCCAAAGAACACCGGGGAGCTGTTTTTT.

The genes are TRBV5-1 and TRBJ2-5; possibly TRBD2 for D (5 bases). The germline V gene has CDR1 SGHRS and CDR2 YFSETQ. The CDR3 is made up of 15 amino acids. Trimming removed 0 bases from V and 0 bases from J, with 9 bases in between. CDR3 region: CASSLAGVNQETQYF. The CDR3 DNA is TGCGCCAGCAGCTTGGCCGGGGTCAACCAAGAGACCCAGTACTTC.

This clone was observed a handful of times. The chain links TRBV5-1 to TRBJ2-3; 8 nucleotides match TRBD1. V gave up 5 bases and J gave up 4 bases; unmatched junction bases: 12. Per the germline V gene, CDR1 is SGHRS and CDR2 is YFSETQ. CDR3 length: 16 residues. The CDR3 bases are TGCGCCAGCAGGGGTGGGTCCAGGGGGCGCGCAGATACGCAGTATTTT. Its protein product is CASRGGSRGRADTQYF.

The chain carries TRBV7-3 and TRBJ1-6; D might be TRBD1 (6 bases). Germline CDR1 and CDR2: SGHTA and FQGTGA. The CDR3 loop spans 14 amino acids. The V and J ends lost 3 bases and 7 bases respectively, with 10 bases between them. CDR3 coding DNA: TGTGCCAGCAGCTTTGGACAGTTGAATTCACCCCTCCACTTT. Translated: CASSFGQLNSPLHF.

The CDR3 protein is CASSAIAMNTEAFF. CDR3 in DNA: TGTGCCAGCAGCGCTATAGCTATGAACACTGAAGCTTTCTTT. This chain uses TRBV25-1 with TRBJ1-1; D is undetermined. The V end was cut by 6 bases, the J end by 0 bases, with 11 bases between. CDR1 MGHDK and CDR2 SYGVNS come from the germline V gene. This CDR3 region has 14 residues.

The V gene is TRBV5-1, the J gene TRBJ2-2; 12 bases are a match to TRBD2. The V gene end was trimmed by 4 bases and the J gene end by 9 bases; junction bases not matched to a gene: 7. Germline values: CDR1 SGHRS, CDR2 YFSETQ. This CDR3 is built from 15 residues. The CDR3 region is CASSRLAGGPRELFF. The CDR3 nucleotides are TGCGCCAGCAGCCGTCTAGCGGGGGGGCCTAGGGAGCTGTTTTTT.

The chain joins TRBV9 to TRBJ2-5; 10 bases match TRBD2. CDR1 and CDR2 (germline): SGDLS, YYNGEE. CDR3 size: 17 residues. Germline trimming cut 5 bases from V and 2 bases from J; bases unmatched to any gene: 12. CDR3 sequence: CASSPAGAGGHQETQYF. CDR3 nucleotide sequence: TGTGCCAGCAGTCCCGCCGGAGCGGGGGGGCATCAAGAGACCCAGTACTTC.

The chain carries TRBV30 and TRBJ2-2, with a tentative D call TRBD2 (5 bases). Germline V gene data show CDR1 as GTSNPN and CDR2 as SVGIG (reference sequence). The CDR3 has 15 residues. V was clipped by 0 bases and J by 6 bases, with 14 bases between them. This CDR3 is CAWSVPGGEAGELFF. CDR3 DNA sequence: TGTGCCTGGAGTGTACCTGGAGGAGAAGCCGGGGAGCTGTTTTTT. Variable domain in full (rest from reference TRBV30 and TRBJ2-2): SQTIHQWPATLVQPVGSPLSLECTVEGTSNPNLYWYRQAAGRGLQLLFYSVGIGQISSEVPQNLSASRPQDRQFILSSKKLLLSDSGFYLCAWSVPGGEAGELFFGEGSRLTVL.

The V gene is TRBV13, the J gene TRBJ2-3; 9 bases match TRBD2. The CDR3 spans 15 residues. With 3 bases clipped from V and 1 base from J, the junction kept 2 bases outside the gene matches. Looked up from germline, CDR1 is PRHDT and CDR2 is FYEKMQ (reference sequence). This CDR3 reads CASSFGGGGTDTQYF. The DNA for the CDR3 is TGTGCCAGCAGCTTTGGCGGGGGGGGCACAGATACGCAGTATTTT.

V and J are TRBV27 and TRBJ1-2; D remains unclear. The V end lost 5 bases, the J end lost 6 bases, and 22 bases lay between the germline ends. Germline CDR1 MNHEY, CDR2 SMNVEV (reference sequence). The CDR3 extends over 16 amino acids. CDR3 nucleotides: TGTGCCAGCAGTCCGCGGGCTGGGATCCGTGGGAATGGCTACACCTTC. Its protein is CASSPRAGIRGNGYTF.

The CDR3 DNA reads TGCAGTGCTAGTGACAGCGGACAGCTCAACACTGAAGCTTTCTTT. Translated, it gives CSASDSGQLNTEAFF. The chain is built from TRBV20-1 and TRBJ1-1; a weak D match, TRBD1 (6 bases). Germline values: CDR1 DFQATT, CDR2 SNEGSKA (reference sequence). This CDR3 has 15 residues. Trimming removed 3 bases from V and 2 bases from J, with 16 bases in between.

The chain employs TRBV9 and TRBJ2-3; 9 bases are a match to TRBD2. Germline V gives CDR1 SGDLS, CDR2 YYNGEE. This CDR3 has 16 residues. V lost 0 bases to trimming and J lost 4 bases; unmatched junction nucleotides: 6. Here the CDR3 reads CASSVAGSGGPDTQYF. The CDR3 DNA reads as TGTGCCAGCAGCGTAGCTGGTAGCGGGGGTCCAGATACGCAGTATTTT.

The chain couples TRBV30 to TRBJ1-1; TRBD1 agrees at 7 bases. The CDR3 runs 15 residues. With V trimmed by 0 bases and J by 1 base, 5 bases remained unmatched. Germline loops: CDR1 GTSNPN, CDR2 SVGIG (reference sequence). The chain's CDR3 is CAWSVLSGGNTEAFF. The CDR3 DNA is TGTGCCTGGAGTGTCCTCTCAGGGGGGAACACTGAAGCTTTCTTT.

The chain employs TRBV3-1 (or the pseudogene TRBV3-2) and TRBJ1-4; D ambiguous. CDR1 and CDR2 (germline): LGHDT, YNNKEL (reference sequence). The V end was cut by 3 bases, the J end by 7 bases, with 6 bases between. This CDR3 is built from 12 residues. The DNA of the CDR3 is TGTGCCAGCAGCCACGACTCTGAAAAACTGTTTTTT. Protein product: CASSHDSEKLFF.

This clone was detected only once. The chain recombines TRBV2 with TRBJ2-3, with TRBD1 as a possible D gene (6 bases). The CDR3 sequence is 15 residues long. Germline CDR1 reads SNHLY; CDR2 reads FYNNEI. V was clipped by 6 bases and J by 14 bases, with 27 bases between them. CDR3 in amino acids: CASRPLYTSGTPPYF. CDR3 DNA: TGTGCCAGCAGACCCCTCTACACATCCGGGACACCCCCGTATTTT. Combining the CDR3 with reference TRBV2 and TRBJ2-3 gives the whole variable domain EPEVTQTPSHQVTQMGQEVILRCVPISNHLYFYWYRQILGQKVEFLVSFYNNEISEKSEIFDDQFSVERPDGSNFTLKIRSTKLEDSAMYFCASRPLYTSGTPPYFGPGTRLTVL.